This T cell receptor (beta chain) came from a study of cytomegalovirus exposure and HLA in healthy donors. Study summary: Drawn from HLA-typed donors, 80 million to 95 million unique TCRs were held in an early data release. Genotyping of roughly 400 donors showed that 65% to 90% belonged to the Caucasian-associated ancestry cluster. Study results and caveats: Common viral pathogens seemed to be connected with several of the most significant clusters, according to a later analysis.

The CDR3 spans 18 residues. Germline CDR1 and CDR2: LNHDA and SQIVND (reference sequence). Trimming shortened V by 5 bases and J by 0 bases, and 17 bases separated the two germline ends. The PCR was carried out with 60 Vbeta primers and 13 Jbeta primers. Libraries were prepared by immunoSEQ multiplex PCR; TCRdb keeps only in-frame clonotypes and omits some of them. Seen here are tens of thousands of clones, roughly 73% observed once, and the top ten hold about 8.8%. This clone has a single count. Its antigen is currently unknown. This TCR was recovered from a man aged 35-49 years in good health and CMV-seronegative. Source material: PBMCs. The chain couples TRBV19 to TRBJ1-6; tentative D call: TRBD1 (6 bases). This CDR3 reads CASSPSGTLFSYNSPLHF. CDR3 sequence (DNA): TGTGCCAGTAGTCCTTCCGGGACACTCTTCTCCTATAATTCACCCCTCCACTTT.